This TCR beta chain was captured in a study of regulatory and conventional T cells in RAG deficiency. The study's findings and limits: Shannon entropy fell and Simpson indices rose in RAG-deficient patients. Treg unique TCR beta sequences were around 100-fold fewer in Omenn syndrome and CID/AS patients than controls. Patient subsets had shorter CDR3s; Omenn Treg-Tconv overlap exceeded 85%.

This CDR3 region has 15 residues. V was clipped by 6 bases and J by 5 bases, with 18 bases between them. From germline, CDR1 is KGHSH and CDR2 LQKENI. Profiled with immunoSEQ multiplex PCR; TCRdb holds only in-frame clones, not every one. The table records some 30,000 clones, about 87% of them present only once. With regard to this clone: Its antigen is unidentified.

These records were also assigned to another study, of regulatory T cells. That work adds: Amplification used 52 TRBV primers and 13 TRBJ primers.

V gene TRBV18 combines with J gene TRBJ2-3; the D gene is possibly TRBD2 (5 bases). The sequenced sample consisted of CD8+ T cells sorted from blood. The TCR originated in a human donor in good health. The CDR3 sequence: CASSEEGAPRDTQYF. CDR3 bases: TGTGCCAGCTCGGAAGAGGGCGCCCCAAGAGATACGCAGTATTTT. Combining the CDR3 with reference TRBV18 and TRBJ2-3 gives the whole variable domain NAGVMQNPRHLVRRRGQEARLRCSPMKGHSHVYWYRQLPEEGLKFMVYLQKENIIDESGMPKERFSAEFPKEGPSILRIQQVVRGDSAAYFCASSEEGAPRDTQYFGPGTRLTVL.